These 30 T cell receptor beta chains were sequenced from one sample in a study of radiotherapy plus CTLA-4 blockade in lung cancer. The data were produced by immunoSEQ multiplex PCR, yet TCRdb's version contains in-frame clones alone and is incomplete. This sample has around 80,000 clones; about four fifths occur once, and the top ten carry roughly 23%. Sequences were derived from peripheral blood, sampled from a patient treated with radiotherapy plus ipilimumab. The receptors here all came from a human donor with non-small cell lung cancer whose response to radiotherapy plus ipilimumab could not be evaluated. Some clones in this sample may be carry-over from other donors' samples.

The chain has TRBV19 and TRBJ1-6, with a weak D call TRBD1 (5 bases). Germline V lookup: CDR1 LNHDA, CDR2 SQIVND (reference sequence). Deletions cut 9 bases from V and 8 bases from J, with 17 bases between. The CDR3 contains 14 residues. The CDR3 bases are TGTGCCAGCCAGTGGGCAGGGAGGGATTCACCCCTCCACTTT. Translating it yields CASQWAGRDSPLHF.

The rearrangement joins TRBV18 to TRBJ2-7; D gene uncertain. CDR1 is KGHSH, CDR2 LQKENI, per germline. The V gene lost 4 bases and the J gene lost 6 bases, with 7 bases spanning the gap. The CDR3 has 11 residues. CDR3 DNA: TGTGCCAGCTCACAGTCCGGCGAGCAGTACTTC. It is translated as CASSQSGEQYF.

This clone is a singleton in its sample. This sequence joins TRBV5-6 and TRBJ2-3; a weak D match, TRBD2 (5 bases). The length of the CDR3 is 16 residues. Germline values: CDR1 SGHDT, CDR2 YYEEEE. V dropped 2 bases and J dropped 0 bases, with 13 bases sitting between them. The CDR3 coding sequence is TGTGCCAGCAGCTTTCGGCCCGGACTTAGCACAGATACGCAGTATTTT. This sequence encodes CASSFRPGLSTDTQYF.

This chain connects TRBV11-2 to TRBJ2-3, with 8 positions matching TRBD2. CDR1 and CDR2 from the germline V gene are SGHAT and FQNNGV. Trimming cost V 0 bases and J 1 base; bases outside gene matches: 3. CDR3 length: 16 amino acids. CDR3 region: CASSLEAGARTDTQYF. The CDR3 coding sequence is TGTGCCAGCAGCTTAGAAGCGGGGGCCCGCACAGATACGCAGTATTTT. Combining the CDR3 with reference TRBV11-2 and TRBJ2-3 gives the whole variable domain EAGVAQSPRYKIIEKRQSVAFWCNPISGHATLYWYQQILGQGPKLLIQFQNNGVVDDSQLPKDRFSAERLKGVDSTLKIQPAKLEDSAVYLCASSLEAGARTDTQYFGPGTRLTVL.

This chain joins TRBV14 and TRBJ2-7; no clear D. This CDR3 has 12 residues. Germline V gene data show CDR1 as SGHDN and CDR2 as FVKESK. With 3 bases removed from V and 7 bases from J, the gap between germline ends came to 10 bases. The CDR3 DNA reads TGTGCCAGCAGCCACAGGTTAACGGAGCAGTACTTC. It yields the protein CASSHRLTEQYF.

The count of this clone is one. The chain has TRBV5-6 and TRBJ2-7; TRBD1 might be the D (6 bases). CDR1 and CDR2 (germline): SGHDT, YYEEEE. Between the trimmed V and J ends, which lost 1 base and 1 base, there was a span of 15 bases. The CDR3 is 16 residues long. The CDR3 nucleotides are TGTGCCAGCAGCTTGAGTCGGGCAGGGGTTTCCTACGAGCAGTACTTC. The encoded protein is CASSLSRAGVSYEQYF.

The rearrangement links TRBV6-1 to TRBJ1-4; D is perhaps TRBD1 (6 bases). Looked up from germline, CDR1 is MNHNS and CDR2 is SASEGT. The V end lost 2 bases, the J end lost 3 bases, and 13 bases lay between the germline ends. CDR3 size: 16 residues. CDR3 sequence: CASSERGGASNEKLFF. CDR3 bases: TGTGCCAGCAGTGAAAGGGGGGGCGCATCTAATGAAAAACTGTTTTTT.

The chain links TRBV5-1 to TRBJ1-1; TRBD1 matches 8 bases. J gave up 1 base and V 4 bases, and 6 bases lay outside the gene matches. Germline values: CDR1 SGHRS, CDR2 YFSETQ. The CDR3 totals 15 residues. CDR3 bases: TGCGCCAGCAGCCGGACAGGGTTTAAGAACACTGAAGCTTTCTTT. It translates to CASSRTGFKNTEAFF. Full variable domain (rest looked up from reference TRBV5-1 and TRBJ1-1): KAGVTQTPRYLIKTRGQQVTLSCSPISGHRSVSWYQQTPGQGLQFLFEYFSETQRNKGNFPGRFSGRQFSNSRSEMNVSTLELGDSALYLCASSRTGFKNTEAFFGQGTRLTVV.

This chain uses TRBV27 with TRBJ1-2; no reliable D call. Germline CDR1 MNHEY, CDR2 SMNVEV (reference sequence). The CDR3 is 12 amino acids. Trimming took off 5 bases at V and 5 bases at J, with 9 bases between the two ends. In DNA, the CDR3 is TGTGCCAGCAGTCATAACAGATATGGCTACACCTTC. It codes for CASSHNRYGYTF.

The CDR3 bases are TGTGCCAGCAGTTTACCACAGGGGGCATCCGGTATTGGCTACACCTTC. This translates into CASSLPQGASGIGYTF. The V and J genes are TRBV28 and TRBJ1-2; 9 bases match TRBD1. The CDR3 covers 16 residues. Looked up from germline, CDR1 is MDHEN and CDR2 is SYDVKM. The V gene end was trimmed by 2 bases and the J gene end by 7 bases; junction bases not matched to a gene: 11.

The J gene is TRBJ2-1, the V gene TRBV4-1; 10 bases map to TRBD1. Germline assignment: CDR1 MGHRA and CDR2 YSYEKL. V shed 3 bases and J 5 bases; nucleotides not matched to a gene: 7. This CDR3 spans 16 amino acids. CDR3 nucleotide sequence: TGCGCCAGCAGCCAGACACGACAGGGGGCCGACAATGAGCAGTTCTTC. Translated, it gives CASSQTRQGADNEQFF.

CDR3 nucleotide sequence: TGTGCCAGTAGTATGAGCGGAACAGGGTCCAATCAGCCCCAGCATTTT. Its translation: CASSMSGTGSNQPQHF. The chain employs TRBV19 and TRBJ1-5; D possibly corresponds to TRBD1 (6 bases). Germline CDR1 and CDR2: LNHDA and SQIVND (reference sequence). V was clipped by 3 bases and J by 3 bases, with 15 bases between them. The CDR3 consists of 16 residues.

The chain recombines TRBV5-1 with TRBJ1-5, with 9 bases identical to TRBD1. Germline lookup yields CDR1 SGHRS and CDR2 YFSETQ. V shed 7 bases and J 2 bases; nucleotides not matched to a gene: 4. The CDR3 has 14 residues. CDR3 nucleotides: TGCGCCAGCTTTCGGGACAGGGGCAATCAGCCCCAGCATTTT. The encoded protein is CASFRDRGNQPQHF.

J is TRBJ1-6 and V is TRBV7-3, with unresolved D. V was shortened by 4 bases and J by 5 bases, with 9 bases between the two germline ends. The CDR3 is 14 amino acids. The germline V gene encodes CDR1 SGHTA and CDR2 FQGTGA. CDR3 sequence reads: CASSYDKDNSPLHF. The DNA for the CDR3 is TGTGCCAGCAGCTACGACAAAGATAATTCACCCCTCCACTTT.

This clone was seen a handful of times. The rearrangement joins TRBV6-5 to TRBJ1-5; D is ambiguous. The CDR3 is 14 residues long. Between the trimmed V and J ends, which lost 4 bases and 2 bases, there was a span of 9 bases. Germline CDR1 MNHEY, CDR2 SVGAGI. The DNA of the CDR3 is TGTGCCAGCAGTTCCGACAACGGCAATCAGCCCCAGCATTTT. This codes for CASSSDNGNQPQHF.

This clone was seen a handful of times. The chain carries TRBV28 and TRBJ2-7; tentatively, D is TRBD1 (5 bases). The CDR3 is made up of 12 amino acids. CDR1 MDHEN and CDR2 SYDVKM come from the germline V gene. Between the trimmed V and J ends, which lost 10 bases and 3 bases, there was a span of 13 bases. CDR3: CATSDRNYEQYF. The CDR3 DNA reads TGTGCCACCTCCGACAGAAACTACGAGCAGTACTTC.

The chain joins TRBV28 to TRBJ2-4; D possibly corresponds to TRBD1 (5 bases). The CDR3 loop spans 15 amino acids. Germline V gene sequence: CDR1 MDHEN, CDR2 SYDVKM. V lost 3 bases, J lost 5 bases, and 14 bases lay in between. The CDR3 DNA sequence: TGTGCCAGCAGTTTTATAGGCGGCAGGGAAAACATTCAGTACTTC. Protein sequence: CASSFIGGRENIQYF.

The CDR3 nucleotides read TGTGCCAGCAGTTTGTCAGGGTCTGGAAACACCATATATTTT. This encodes CASSLSGSGNTIYF. The chain uses TRBV6-5 and TRBJ1-3; tentatively, D is TRBD1 (5 bases). The germline V and J ends were trimmed by 4 bases and 1 base, with 8 bases remaining between them. Germline loops: CDR1 MNHEY, CDR2 SVGAGI. The length of the CDR3 is 14 residues.

V and J are TRBV5-4 and TRBJ2-2; D perhaps matches TRBD2 (5 bases). Per the germline V gene, CDR1 is SGHNT and CDR2 is YYREEE (reference sequence). The CDR3 contains 15 residues. Trimming shortened V by 0 bases and J by 4 bases, and 10 bases separated the two germline ends. The DNA for the CDR3 is TGTGCCAGCAGCTTGGCAGATGCGGGCACCGGGGAGCTGTTTTTT. This encodes CASSLADAGTGELFF.

In DNA, the CDR3 is TGTGCCAGCAGTTTAAGCGGTCTTAGTGGTGAAGCTTTCTTT. Protein sequence: CASSLSGLSGEAFF. V gene TRBV27 combines with J gene TRBJ1-1; D is unresolved. Germline CDR1 and CDR2: MNHEY and SMNVEV (reference sequence). Trimming took off 2 bases at V and 7 bases at J, with 14 bases between the two ends. This CDR3 spans 14 amino acids.

The chain carries TRBV5-1 and TRBJ1-3, with D possibly being TRBD1 (5 bases). Germline assignment: CDR1 SGHRS and CDR2 YFSETQ. The CDR3 runs to 14 residues. The V end lost 4 bases, the J end lost 4 bases, and 12 bases lay between the germline ends. Written as DNA, the CDR3 is TGCGCCAGCAGCCCGCTGGGACTAGGAAACACCATATATTTT. Translated, it gives CASSPLGLGNTIYF.

V usage is TRBV6-5 and J usage is TRBJ2-7, with TRBD2 identical over 11 bases. V shed 5 bases and J 7 bases; nucleotides not matched to a gene: 7. The germline gives CDR1 MNHEY, CDR2 SVGAGI. The CDR3 length is 14 residues. For the CDR3, the DNA is TGTGCCAGCAGTCAGAGACTAGCGGGGAGGGAGCAGTACTTC. Translating it yields CASSQRLAGREQYF.

The chain couples TRBV5-1 to TRBJ2-1; 11 nucleotides match TRBD1. Looked up from germline, CDR1 is SGHRS and CDR2 is YFSETQ. Trimming removed 3 bases from V and 3 bases from J; junction bases left unmatched: 8. CDR3 length: 17 amino acids. In DNA, the CDR3 is TGCGCCAGCAGCTCGCTCCCCGGGACAGGGGGCTACAATGAGCAGTTCTTC. It is translated as CASSSLPGTGGYNEQFF.

This clone was seen only a few times. The chain couples TRBV7-8 to TRBJ1-2, with D maybe TRBD1 (6 bases). The ends were cut back, 5 bases at V and 2 bases at J, with 18 bases in the middle. The germline V gene has CDR1 SGHVS and CDR2 FQNEAQ. This CDR3 contains 16 residues. The CDR3 loop is CASSPHGGGLNYGYTF. CDR3 bases: TGTGCCAGCAGCCCTCATGGGGGGGGGCTGAACTATGGCTACACCTTC.

This clone was recorded a few times. The V gene is TRBV2, the J gene TRBJ2-2; 7 nucleotides match TRBD1. Losses at the gene ends were 4 bases for V and 7 bases for J; bases not matched to a gene: 3. The germline CDR1 and CDR2 sequences are SNHLY and FYNNEI. The CDR3 is 13 amino acids. The CDR3 region has the DNA TGTGCCAGCAGTGGACAGGGAAACGGGGAGCTGTTTTTT. This codes for CASSGQGNGELFF.

The chain has TRBV15 and TRBJ1-4; D is possibly TRBD1 (5 bases). The CDR3 covers 15 residues. V lost 1 base and J 8 bases, leaving 14 bases between the germline ends. Germline V CDR1 and CDR2: LNHNV, YYDKDF (reference sequence). For the CDR3, the DNA is TGTGCCACCAGCAGAGTGTTGGACAACGACGAAAAACTGTTTTTT. This sequence encodes CATSRVLDNDEKLFF.

This clone was seen more than once but under ten times. This rearrangement joins TRBV18 to TRBJ1-2; the match to TRBD1 covers 7 bases. The V gene end was trimmed by 6 bases and the J gene end by 2 bases; junction bases not matched to a gene: 3. This CDR3 is built from 13 residues. Germline V gene data show CDR1 as KGHSH and CDR2 as LQKENI. CDR3 DNA: TGTGCCAGCTCCTCGGGACAGAACTATGGCTACACCTTC. Its protein product is CASSSGQNYGYTF.

A word on this clone: The sample holds other DNA sequences that translate to the same CDR3. The rearrangement joins TRBV7-9 to TRBJ1-5; TRBD1 aligns across 7 bases. CDR3 length: 16 residues. From germline, CDR1 is SEHNR and CDR2 FQNEAQ (reference sequence). V shed 1 base, J shed 2 bases, and the junction held 5 bases outside the gene matches. The CDR3 DNA reads as TGTGCCAGCAGCTTAGGAGGAGGGGGCGGCAATCAGCCCCAGCATTTT. Translation gives CASSLGGGGGNQPQHF.

V and J are TRBV19 and TRBJ2-2, with D possibly matching TRBD2 (6 bases). The CDR3 sequence is 13 residues long. In germline, CDR1 is LNHDA, CDR2 SQIVND (reference sequence). The CDR3 protein is CGSAGPLTGELFF. The CDR3 DNA reads TGTGGTAGCGCGGGACCACTGACCGGGGAGCTGTTTTTT.

This clone was counted a few times. The rearrangement joins TRBV28 to TRBJ2-5; possible D gene TRBD2, 6 bases. CDR1 is MDHEN, CDR2 SYDVKM, per germline. This CDR3 spans 16 amino acids. Trimming stripped 8 bases from V and 5 bases from J, with 24 bases between. CDR3 sequence (DNA): TGTGCCAGCGGAGAATCCGGGGCGGGAAAAGAGGAGACCCAGTACTTC. It yields the protein CASGESGAGKEETQYF. Based on the CDR3 plus reference TRBV28 and TRBJ2-5, the full variable domain is DVKVTQSSRYLVKRTGEKVFLECVQDMDHENMFWYRQDPGLGLRLIYFSYDVKMKEKGDIPEGYSVSREKKERFSLILESASTNQTSMYLCASGESGAGKEETQYFGPGTRLLVL.